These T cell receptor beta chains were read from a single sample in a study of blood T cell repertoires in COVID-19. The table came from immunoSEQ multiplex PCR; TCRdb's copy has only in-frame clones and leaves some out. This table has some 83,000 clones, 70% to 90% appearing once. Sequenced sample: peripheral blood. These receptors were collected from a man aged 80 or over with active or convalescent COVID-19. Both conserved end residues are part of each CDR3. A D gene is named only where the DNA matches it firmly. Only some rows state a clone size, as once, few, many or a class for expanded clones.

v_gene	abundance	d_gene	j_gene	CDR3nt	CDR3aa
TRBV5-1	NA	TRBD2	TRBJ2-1	TGCGCCAGCAGCTTGCTCGCGGGAGGGCCCAGAGGTGAGCAGTTCTTC	CASSLLAGGPRGEQFF
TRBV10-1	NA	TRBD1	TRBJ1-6	TGCGCCAGCAGTGATCCAGGGGGAAATTCACCCCTCCACTTT	CASSDPGGNSPLHF
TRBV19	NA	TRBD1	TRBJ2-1	TGTGCCAGTAGTACAATCCCGGGACAGGCAAACAATGAGCAGTTCTTC	CASSTIPGQANNEQFF
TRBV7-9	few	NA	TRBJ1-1	TGTGCCAGCAGCCCATACGGGTATGACAGGCGTGAAGCTTTCTTT	CASSPYGYDRREAFF
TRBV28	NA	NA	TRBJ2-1	TGTGCCAGCAGTTCTCCCTCCAGATCGTTCAATGAGCAGTTCTTC	CASSSPSRSFNEQFF
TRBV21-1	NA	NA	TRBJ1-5	TGTGCCAGCAGCAAAGGTACAAATCATTGGCCCCAGCATTTT	CASSKGTNHWPQHF
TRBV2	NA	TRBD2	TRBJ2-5	TGTGCCAGCAGACCTATGTCCCTAGCGGGGGAGCACCAAGAGACCCAGTACTTC	CASRPMSLAGEHQETQYF
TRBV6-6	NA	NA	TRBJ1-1	TGTGCCAGCAGTAAACAGAGGAACACTGAAGCTTTCTTT	CASSKQRNTEAFF
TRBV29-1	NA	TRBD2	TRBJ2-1	TGCAGCGTTGAGGCCATAGCGGGAGGGCCAAATGAGCAGTTCTTC	CSVEAIAGGPNEQFF
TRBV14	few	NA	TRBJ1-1	TGTGCCAGCAGCCCCAGACGCGGGGTGAACACTGAAGCTTTCTTT	CASSPRRGVNTEAFF
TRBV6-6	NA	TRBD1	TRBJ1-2	TGTGCCAGCAGTTACGGGACAGGAACAGGGGGCTACACCTTC	CASSYGTGTGGYTF
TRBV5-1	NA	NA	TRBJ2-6	TGCGCCAGCGGATACGGACACGGGGGAAACTCTGGGGCCAACGTCCTGACTTTC	CASGYGHGGNSGANVLTF
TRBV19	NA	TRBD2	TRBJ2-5	TGTGCCAGTAGCACTAGCGGGGGGGCGTTATTGGAGACCCAGTACTTC	CASSTSGGALLETQYF
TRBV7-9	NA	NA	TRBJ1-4	TGTGCCAGCAGCCCCCCAGGGGTTGTAGAAAAACTGTTTTTT	CASSPPGVVEKLFF
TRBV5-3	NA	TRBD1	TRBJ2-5	TGTGCCAGAAGCTGCGGACAGGAAGAGACCCAGTACTTC	CARSCGQEETQYF
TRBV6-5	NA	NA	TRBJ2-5	TGTGCCAGCAGATACACTAGGTCGGGGGAGACCCAGTACTTC	CASRYTRSGETQYF
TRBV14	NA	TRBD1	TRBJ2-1	TGTGCCAGCAGCCAGCTATGGAGCAAGGGGACAGTAAACAATGAGCAGTTCTTC	CASSQLWSKGTVNNEQFF
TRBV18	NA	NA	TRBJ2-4	TGTGCCAGCTCACCGGAGTTAGCCAAAAACATTCAGTACTTC	CASSPELAKNIQYF
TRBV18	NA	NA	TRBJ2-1	TGTGCCAGCTCACCACCGCCCGGTGAGCAGTTCTTC	CASSPPPGEQFF
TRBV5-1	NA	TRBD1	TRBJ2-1	TGCGCCAGCAGCGTGGGACAGGTAAATGAGCAGTTCTTC	CASSVGQVNEQFF
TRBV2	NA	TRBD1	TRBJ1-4	TGTGCCAGCAGTGTGCAGGGGGTCGGGGAAAAACTGTTTTTT	CASSVQGVGEKLFF
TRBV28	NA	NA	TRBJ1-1	TGTGCCACCCTTGGGGGCCCCAGGGCTGAAGCTTTCTTT	CATLGGPRAEAFF
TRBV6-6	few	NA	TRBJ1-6	TGTGCCAGCAGTTACTCGGGGCGGGGTTCACCCCTCCACTTT	CASSYSGRGSPLHF
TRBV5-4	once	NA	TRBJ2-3	TGTGCCAGCAGCTTGCATTATAGAGGGGATACGCAGTATTTT	CASSLHYRGDTQYF